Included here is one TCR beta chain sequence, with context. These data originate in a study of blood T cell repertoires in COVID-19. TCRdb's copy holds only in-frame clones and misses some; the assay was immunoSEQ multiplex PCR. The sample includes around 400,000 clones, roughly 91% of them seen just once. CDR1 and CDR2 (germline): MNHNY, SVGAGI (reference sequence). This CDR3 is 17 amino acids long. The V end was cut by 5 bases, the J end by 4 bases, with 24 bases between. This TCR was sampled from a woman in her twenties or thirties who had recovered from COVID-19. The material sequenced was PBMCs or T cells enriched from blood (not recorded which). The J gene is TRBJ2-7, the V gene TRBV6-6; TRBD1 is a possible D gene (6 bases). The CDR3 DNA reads TGTGCCAGCAGTCCTATGGTCGGTCGGCAGGGGTCGTACGAGCAGTACTTC. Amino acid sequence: CASSPMVGRQGSYEQYF.